This record concerns one TCR beta chain sequence. What antigen it recognizes has not been identified. Nothing much larger sits one base from this clone, and base qualities are not available. The entry originates in a study of blood T cell repertoires in COVID-19 (TCRdb year 2020). For the wider study: The collaborator samples originated in the United States, Italy and Spain and spanned the acute and convalescent phases of COVID-19. The material from the prospective study consisted of cDNA or gDNA derived from T cells, B-cell-depleted T cells, or PBMCs. Deeply sampled blood TCRbeta repertoires from subjects exposed to, actively infected with, or recovered from COVID-19 were included in the dataset. The repertoires were made available in a free public database intended to serve as a resource for research on the immune response to SARS-CoV-2. Samples came from the ongoing ImmuneRACE study (first 160 participants) plus 1,254 subjects from 6 global collaborators. A de-identified subject ID, COVID-19 status, age in years and sex were almost always included in the sample metadata. HLA class I and class II types, where available, came from metadata supplied by the sample provider rather than from assay-based typing. Beyond this particular receptor, the publication reports: How much clinical and demographic metadata was included differed by source and by participant, and the metadata was provided uncurated.

Each collaborating institution followed its own protocols to collect whole blood in K2EDTA tubes. For TCRbeta analysis, collaborators shipped samples in one of three forms: frozen whole blood, isolated PBMCs, or DNA extracted from either of those sample types. TCRbeta CDR3 regions were amplified from genomic DNA by means of the immunoSEQ Assay, a bias-controlled multiplex PCR. As for how the authors treated the data: The number of nucleated cells in each sample was estimated from the amplification of reference gene primers within the assay. To quantify the absolute abundance of each unique TCRbeta CDR3 rearrangement, sequence reads were collapsed and filtered. For each sample, productive Simpson clonality was calculated as the square root of Simpson's diversity index across productive rearrangements. TCRdb provides this immuneACCESS table in a form limited to in-frame rearrangements. Some clones are lacking; in checked studies, under half of them reflect an unresolved V gene, and why the rest are absent is not known. V and J calls and clone size follow that table, whereas D and trimming were derived from the DNA. This sample holds about 230,000 clones; 65% to 85% were observed only once. 27% of the sample comes from the top ten.

Sample: peripheral blood. This TCR derives from a man in his forties with acute or convalescent COVID-19.

The DNA is TGTGCCAGCTCTCGGGGAGGGTCCTATGAAAAACTGTTTTTT. It is translated as CASSRGGSYEKLFF. The receptor chain draws on TRBV13 and TRBJ1-4; no D gene call is confident. Taken from cysteine to phenylalanine, the CDR3 has 14 residues. Only CDR3 DNA is held: 42 bases, read in frame from base 1. The germline V gene (reference sequence) provides CDR1 PRHDT and CDR2 FYEKMQ. Cut back by 8 bases and 6 bases, the V and J ends lie 16 bases apart.